The present TCR beta chain was sequenced within a study of T cell repertoires in cytomegalovirus infection. The study, taken as a whole, reports: Predominance within the ex vivo response was attributable to HLA-C-restricted CMV-specific TCR beta clonotypes.

Germline CDR1 and CDR2: ENHRY and SYGVKD. The CDR3 sequence is 14 residues long. V gave up 8 bases and J gave up 0 bases, with 13 bases separating them. This clonotype appeared a few times. Its antigen is undetermined. Each CDR3 protein is one row after TCRdb ran MiXCR on the reads. The table lists 380,000 or so distinct CDR3 sequences, about 35% of them singletons. This TCR was sampled from a human donor in good health (CMV status not recorded). Some clones in this sample may be carry-over from other donors' samples. The sequencing used cultured PBMCs, collected from culture after CMV antigen stimulation. The chain combines TRBV10-3 with TRBJ1-2; perhaps TRBD1 as D (5 bases). CDR3 nucleotides: TGTGCCATCCAAGGTGGGGGGACTAACTATGGCTACACCTTC. Protein product: CAIQGGGTNYGYTF.